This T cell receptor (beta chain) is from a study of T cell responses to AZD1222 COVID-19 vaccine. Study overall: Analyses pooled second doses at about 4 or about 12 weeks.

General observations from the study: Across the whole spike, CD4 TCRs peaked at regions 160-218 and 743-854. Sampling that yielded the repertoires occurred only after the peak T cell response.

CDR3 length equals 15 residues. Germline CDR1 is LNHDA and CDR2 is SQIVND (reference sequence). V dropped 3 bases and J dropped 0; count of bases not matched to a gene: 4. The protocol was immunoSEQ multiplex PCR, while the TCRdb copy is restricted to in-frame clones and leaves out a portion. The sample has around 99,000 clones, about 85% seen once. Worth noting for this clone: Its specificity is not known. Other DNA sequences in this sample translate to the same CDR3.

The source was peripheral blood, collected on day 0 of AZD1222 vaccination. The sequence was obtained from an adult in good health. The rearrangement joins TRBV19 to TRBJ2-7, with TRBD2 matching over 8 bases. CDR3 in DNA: TGTGCCAGTAGTATCGGGGGGGGCAGCTCCTACGAGCAGTACTTC. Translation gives CASSIGGGSSYEQYF.